These T cell receptor beta chains were read from a single sample in a study of T cell repertoires in cytomegalovirus infection. TCRdb re-called the reads through MiXCR, storing one row per CDR3 protein. Of 110,000 to 150,000 distinct CDR3 sequences listed, about 6.3% are singletons. Sequencing was performed on PBMCs. The source of these receptors is a human donor in good health (CMV status not recorded). Some clones in this sample may be carry-over from other donors' samples. Both conserved end residues are part of each CDR3. Each record gives: D gene, V gene, J gene, CDR3 protein. D genes are given only for firm matches.

D: TRBD1; V: TRBV27; J: TRBJ2-7; CDR3: CASSGTGISYEQYF
D: NA; V: TRBV28; J: TRBJ1-2; CDR3: CASSPPTGQSYGYTF
D: NA; V: TRBV12-3/TRBV12-4; J: TRBJ1-4; CDR3: CATGKGVNEKLFF
D: NA; V: TRBV2; J: TRBJ1-1; CDR3: CASSDRGAGTNTEAFF
D: NA; V: TRBV2; J: TRBJ2-2; CDR3: CASSAGATNTGELFF
D: NA; V: TRBV7-9; J: TRBJ2-7; CDR3: CASSPRGGVGVLYEQYF
D: NA; V: TRBV20-1; J: TRBJ1-6; CDR3: CSARVGRANSPLHF
D: TRBD1; V: TRBV7-2; J: TRBJ2-3; CDR3: CASTFQGATDTQYF
D: NA; V: TRBV14; J: TRBJ1-4; CDR3: CASNLPLLVNEKLFF
D: TRBD1; V: TRBV7-2; J: TRBJ1-3; CDR3: CASSAAGTGAGNTIYF
D: NA; V: TRBV4-2; J: TRBJ1-4; CDR3: CASSQLSEKLFF
D: TRBD1; V: TRBV7-4; J: TRBJ1-1; CDR3: CASSLNRGEAFF
D: NA; V: TRBV18; J: TRBJ1-1; CDR3: CASSPSGWGTEAFF
D: NA; V: TRBV12-3/TRBV12-4; J: TRBJ1-1; CDR3: CASSWARSEAFF
D: TRBD2; V: TRBV10-3; J: TRBJ2-3; CDR3: CAISELAGGTDTQYF
D: NA; V: TRBV7-8; J: TRBJ2-2; CDR3: CASSLSGYTGELFF
D: NA; V: TRBV7-2; J: TRBJ1-1; CDR3: CASSLRAEAFF
D: NA; V: TRBV12-3/TRBV12-4; J: TRBJ1-5; CDR3: CASSLGGGGKGNQPQHF
D: NA; V: TRBV7-9; J: TRBJ2-2; CDR3: CASRTPSVGELFF
D: NA; V: TRBV6-2/TRBV6-3; J: TRBJ2-2; CDR3: CASSYLPDTGELFF
D: NA; V: TRBV29-1; J: TRBJ2-1; CDR3: CSIAARGRVYNEQFF
D: TRBD1; V: TRBV29-1; J: TRBJ1-2; CDR3: CSVGQGDGYTF
D: TRBD1; V: TRBV10-2; J: TRBJ2-7; CDR3: CASSDLTGEYF
D: NA; V: TRBV20-1; J: TRBJ1-1; CDR3: CSASPLPQGAFF
D: TRBD1; V: TRBV7-9; J: TRBJ2-7; CDR3: CASSPSTGGINEQYF
D: NA; V: TRBV7-3; J: TRBJ1-1; CDR3: CASSLDAAAEAFF
D: NA; V: TRBV7-3; J: TRBJ1-2; CDR3: CASSAQGSGYGYTF
D: NA; V: TRBV7-2; J: TRBJ2-3; CDR3: CASSLDRAIGFTDTQYF
D: NA; V: TRBV12-3/TRBV12-4; J: TRBJ1-2; CDR3: CASSLSGFGGYTF
D: TRBD2; V: TRBV12-3/TRBV12-4; J: TRBJ2-1; CDR3: CASRPGGGFNEQFF
D: TRBD1; V: TRBV10-3; J: TRBJ2-1; CDR3: CAISGDRVYNEQFF
D: TRBD1; V: TRBV28; J: TRBJ1-6; CDR3: CASSTGTGGWSPLHF
D: NA; V: TRBV6-1; J: TRBJ2-7; CDR3: CALETDPWGSYEQYF
D: TRBD1; V: TRBV12-3/TRBV12-4; J: TRBJ1-4; CDR3: CASSSGTGPNEKLFF
D: NA; V: TRBV7-8; J: TRBJ2-5; CDR3: CASSPQGPQETQYF
D: NA; V: TRBV2; J: TRBJ2-7; CDR3: CASKATGTSYEQYF
D: NA; V: TRBV7-2; J: TRBJ1-6; CDR3: CASSLRTESPLHF
D: TRBD1; V: TRBV28; J: TRBJ2-7; CDR3: CASSPPRDRGYEQYF
D: TRBD2; V: TRBV20-1; J: TRBJ2-3; CDR3: CSATRASGGQGTQYF
D: NA; V: TRBV11-2; J: TRBJ2-7; CDR3: CASSNRKVGAYEQYF
D: NA; V: TRBV20-1; J: TRBJ1-1; CDR3: CSAREDRNTEAFF